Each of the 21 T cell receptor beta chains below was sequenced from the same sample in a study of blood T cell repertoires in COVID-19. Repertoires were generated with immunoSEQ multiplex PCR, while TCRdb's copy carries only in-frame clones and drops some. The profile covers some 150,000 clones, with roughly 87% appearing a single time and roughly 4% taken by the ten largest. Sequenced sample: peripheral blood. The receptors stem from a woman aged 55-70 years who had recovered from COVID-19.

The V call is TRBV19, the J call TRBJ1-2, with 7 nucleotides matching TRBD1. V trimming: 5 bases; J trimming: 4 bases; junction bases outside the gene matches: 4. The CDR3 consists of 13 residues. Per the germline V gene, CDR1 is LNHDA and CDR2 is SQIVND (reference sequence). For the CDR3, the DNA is TGTGCCAGTAGTGGAGCAGGGGGCTATGGCTACACCTTC. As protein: CASSGAGGYGYTF.

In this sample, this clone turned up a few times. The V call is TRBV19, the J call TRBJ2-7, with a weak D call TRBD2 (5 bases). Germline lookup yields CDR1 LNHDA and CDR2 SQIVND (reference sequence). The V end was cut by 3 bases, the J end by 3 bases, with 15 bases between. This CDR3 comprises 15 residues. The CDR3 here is CASSMSPPRGYEQYF. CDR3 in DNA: TGTGCCAGTAGTATGTCACCCCCCCGGGGCTACGAGCAGTACTTC.

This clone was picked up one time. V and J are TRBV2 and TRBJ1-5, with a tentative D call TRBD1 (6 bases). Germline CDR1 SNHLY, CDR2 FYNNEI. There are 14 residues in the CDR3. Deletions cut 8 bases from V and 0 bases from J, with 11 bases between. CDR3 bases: TGTGCCAGCGGGGGGGACAATAGCAATCAGCCCCAGCATTTT. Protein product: CASGGDNSNQPQHF.

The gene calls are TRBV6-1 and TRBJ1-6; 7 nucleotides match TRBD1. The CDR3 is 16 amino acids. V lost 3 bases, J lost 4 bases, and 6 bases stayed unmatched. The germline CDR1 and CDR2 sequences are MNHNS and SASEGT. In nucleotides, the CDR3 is TGTGCCAGCAGTGAGTTACCGGGACAGTATAATTCACCCCTCCACTTT. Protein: CASSELPGQYNSPLHF.

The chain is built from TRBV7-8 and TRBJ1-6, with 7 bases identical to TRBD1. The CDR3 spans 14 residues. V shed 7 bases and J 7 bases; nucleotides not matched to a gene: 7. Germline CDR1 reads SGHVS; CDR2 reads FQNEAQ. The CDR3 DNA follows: TGTGCCAGCAATCTGGACAGGACCAATTCACCCCTCCACTTT. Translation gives CASNLDRTNSPLHF.

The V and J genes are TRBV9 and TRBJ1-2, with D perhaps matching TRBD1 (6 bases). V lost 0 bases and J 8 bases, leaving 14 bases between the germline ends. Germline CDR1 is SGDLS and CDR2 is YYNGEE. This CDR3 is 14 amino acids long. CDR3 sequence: CASSVDGGASGYTF. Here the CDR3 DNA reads TGTGCCAGCAGCGTAGACGGGGGGGCTAGCGGCTACACCTTC.

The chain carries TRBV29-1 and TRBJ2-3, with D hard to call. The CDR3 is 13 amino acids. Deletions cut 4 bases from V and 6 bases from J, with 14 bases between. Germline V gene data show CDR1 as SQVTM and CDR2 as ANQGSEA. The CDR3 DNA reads TGCAGCGTTGTGGAGCGTCCTGGGGATACGCAGTATTTT. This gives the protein CSVVERPGDTQYF.

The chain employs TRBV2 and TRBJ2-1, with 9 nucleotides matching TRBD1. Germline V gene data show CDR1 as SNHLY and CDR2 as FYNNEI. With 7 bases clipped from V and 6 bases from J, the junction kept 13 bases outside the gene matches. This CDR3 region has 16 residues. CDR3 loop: CASTTSRDRVRNEQFF. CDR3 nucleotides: TGTGCCAGCACCACGTCGAGGGACAGGGTACGCAATGAGCAGTTCTTC.

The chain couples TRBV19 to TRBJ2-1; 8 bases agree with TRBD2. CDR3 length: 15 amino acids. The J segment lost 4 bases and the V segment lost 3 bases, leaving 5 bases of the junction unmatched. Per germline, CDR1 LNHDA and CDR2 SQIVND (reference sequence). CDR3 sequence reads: CASSISGGPYNEQFF. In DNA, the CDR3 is TGTGCCAGTAGTATCAGCGGGGGACCGTACAATGAGCAGTTCTTC.

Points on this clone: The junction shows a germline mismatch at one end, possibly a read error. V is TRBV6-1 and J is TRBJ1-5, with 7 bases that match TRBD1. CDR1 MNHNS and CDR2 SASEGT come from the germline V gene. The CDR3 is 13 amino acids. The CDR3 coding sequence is TGTGCCAGCAGCGAAGGGGGCAGTCAGCCCCAGCATTTT. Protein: CASSEGGSQPQHF.

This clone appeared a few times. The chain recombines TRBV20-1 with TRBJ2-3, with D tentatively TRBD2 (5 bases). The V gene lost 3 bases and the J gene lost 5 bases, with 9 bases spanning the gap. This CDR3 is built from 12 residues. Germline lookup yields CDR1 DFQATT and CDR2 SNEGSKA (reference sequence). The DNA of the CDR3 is TGCAGTGCTAGTTCTGGAGGAGATACGCAGTATTTT. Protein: CSASSGGDTQYF.

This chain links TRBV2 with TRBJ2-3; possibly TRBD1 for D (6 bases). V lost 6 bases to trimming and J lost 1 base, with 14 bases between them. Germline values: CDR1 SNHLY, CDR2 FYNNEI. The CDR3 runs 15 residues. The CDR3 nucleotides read TGTGCCAGCAGCGGGACAAGCACGCGCACAGATACGCAGTATTTT. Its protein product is CASSGTSTRTDTQYF.

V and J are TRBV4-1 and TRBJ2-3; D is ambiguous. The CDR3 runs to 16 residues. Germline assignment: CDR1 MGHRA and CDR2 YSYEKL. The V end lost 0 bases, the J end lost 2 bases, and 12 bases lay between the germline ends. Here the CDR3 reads CASSQDSSLFTDTQYF. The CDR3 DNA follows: TGCGCCAGCAGCCAAGACAGTTCCCTTTTCACAGATACGCAGTATTTT.

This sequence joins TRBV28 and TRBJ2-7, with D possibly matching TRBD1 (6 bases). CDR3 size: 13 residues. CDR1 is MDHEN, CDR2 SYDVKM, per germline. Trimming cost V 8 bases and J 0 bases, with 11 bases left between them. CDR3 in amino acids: CASQRGSSYEQYF. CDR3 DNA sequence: TGTGCCAGCCAAAGGGGGAGCTCCTACGAGCAGTACTTC.

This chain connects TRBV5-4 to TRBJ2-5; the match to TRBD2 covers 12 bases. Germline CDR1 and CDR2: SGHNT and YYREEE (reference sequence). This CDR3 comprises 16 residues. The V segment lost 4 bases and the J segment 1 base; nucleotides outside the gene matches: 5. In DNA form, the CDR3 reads TGTGCCAGCAGCCTCCGGACTAGCGGGACCCAAGAGACCCAGTACTTC. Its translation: CASSLRTSGTQETQYF. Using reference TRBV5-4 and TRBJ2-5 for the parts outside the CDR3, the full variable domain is ETGVTQSPTHLIKTRGQQVTLRCSSQSGHNTVSWYQQALGQGPQFIFQYYREEENGRGNFPPRFSGLQFPNYSSELNVNALELDDSALYLCASSLRTSGTQETQYFGPGTRLLVL.

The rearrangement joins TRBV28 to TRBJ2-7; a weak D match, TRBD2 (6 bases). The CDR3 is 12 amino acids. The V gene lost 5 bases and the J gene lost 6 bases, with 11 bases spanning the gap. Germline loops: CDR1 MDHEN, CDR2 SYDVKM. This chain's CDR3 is CASSDLGGEQYF. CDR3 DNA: TGTGCCAGCAGTGACTTGGGGGGCGAGCAGTACTTC.

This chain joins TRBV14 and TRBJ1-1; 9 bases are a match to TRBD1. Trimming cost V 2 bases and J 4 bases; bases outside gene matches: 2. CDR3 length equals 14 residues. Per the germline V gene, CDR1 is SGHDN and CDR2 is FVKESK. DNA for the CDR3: TGTGCCAGCAGCCAACAGACAGGGGGCACTGAAGCTTTCTTT. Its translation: CASSQQTGGTEAFF.

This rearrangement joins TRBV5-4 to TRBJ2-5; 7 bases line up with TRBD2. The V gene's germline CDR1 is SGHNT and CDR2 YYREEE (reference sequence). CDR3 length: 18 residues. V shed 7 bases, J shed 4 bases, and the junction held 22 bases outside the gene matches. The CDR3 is CASGGRIGSGVTSETQYF. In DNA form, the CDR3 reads TGTGCCAGCGGAGGTAGAATCGGGAGCGGGGTAACCTCAGAGACCCAGTACTTC.

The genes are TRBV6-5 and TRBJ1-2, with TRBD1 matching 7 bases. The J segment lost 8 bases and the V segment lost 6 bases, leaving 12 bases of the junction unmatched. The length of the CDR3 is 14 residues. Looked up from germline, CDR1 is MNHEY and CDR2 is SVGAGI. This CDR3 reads CASSQPGQPDGYTF. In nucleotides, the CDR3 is TGTGCCAGCAGCCAACCGGGACAGCCTGACGGCTACACCTTC.

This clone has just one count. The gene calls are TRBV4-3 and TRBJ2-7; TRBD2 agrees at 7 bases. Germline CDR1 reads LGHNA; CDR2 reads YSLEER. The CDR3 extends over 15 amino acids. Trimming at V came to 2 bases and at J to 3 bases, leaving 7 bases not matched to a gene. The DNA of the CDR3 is TGCGCCAGCAGCCAATATGCGGGGGACTTCTACGAGCAGTACTTC. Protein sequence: CASSQYAGDFYEQYF.

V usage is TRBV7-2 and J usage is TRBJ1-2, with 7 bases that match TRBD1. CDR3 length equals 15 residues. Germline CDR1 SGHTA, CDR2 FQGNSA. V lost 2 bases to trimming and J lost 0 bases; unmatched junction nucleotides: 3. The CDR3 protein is CASSLPQGTNYGYTF. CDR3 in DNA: TGTGCCAGCAGCTTACCACAGGGGACTAACTATGGCTACACCTTC. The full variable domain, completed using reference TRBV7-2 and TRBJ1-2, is GAGVSQSPSNKVTEKGKDVELRCDPISGHTALYWYRQSLGQGLEFLIYFQGNSAPDKSGLPSDRFSAERTGGSVSTLTIQRTQQEDSAVYLCASSLPQGTNYGYTFGSGTRLTVV.